A selection of T cell receptor beta chains follows, all from one sample in a study of T cell repertoires in cytomegalovirus infection. Via MiXCR, TCRdb re-called the reads, giving one row per CDR3 protein. Counted here are 630,000 or so distinct CDR3 sequences, 20% to 25% occurring once; the ten biggest clones make up roughly 8%. The specimen was CD8+ T cells from PBMCs. All receptors come from a human donor in good health (CMV status not recorded). Some clones in this sample may be carry-over from other donors' samples. Both conserved end residues are part of each CDR3. D genes are given only for firm matches. Rows may omit the clone size; those that give it use once, few, many or a size class.

j_gene,abundance,v_gene,d_gene,CDR3aa,CDR3nt
TRBJ2-7,-,TRBV29-1,TRBD1,CSAGQGDSYEQYF,TGCAGCGCAGGACAGGGAGACTCCTACGAGCAGTACTTC
TRBJ2-5,-,TRBV28,-,CASSLVGYSQETQYF,TGTGCCAGCAGTTTAGTCGGATATTCGCAAGAGACCCAGTACTTC
TRBJ2-1,-,TRBV28,-,CASSLRGGSYIEQFF,TGTGCCAGCAGTTTGAGAGGGGGGAGCTACATTGAGCAGTTCTTC
TRBJ2-5,few,TRBV5-1,-,CASSLGVYPGEETQYF,TGCGCCAGCAGCTTGGGAGTGTACCCGGGCGAAGAGACCCAGTACTTC
TRBJ2-1,many,TRBV7-2,TRBD1,CASSPETGEYNEQFF,TGTGCCAGCAGCCCCGAGACAGGGGAATACAATGAGCAGTTCTTC
TRBJ2-2,-,TRBV15,-,CATSRDSMTGELFF,TGTGCCACCAGCAGAGATAGTATGACCGGGGAGCTGTTTTTT
TRBJ2-3,-,TRBV14,-,CASSQVLGDTQYF,TGTGCCAGCAGCCAGGTACTAGGCGATACGCAGTATTTT
TRBJ2-1,-,TRBV7-9,TRBD2,CASSVSGGPSSSYNEQFF,TGTGCCAGCAGCGTCAGCGGGGGGCCTTCCTCTTCCTACAATGAGCAGTTCTTC
TRBJ2-5,few,TRBV15,TRBD2,CATSRGLASGETQYF,TGTGCCACCAGCAGAGGTCTGGCTAGCGGAGAGACCCAGTACTTC
TRBJ2-1,many,TRBV7-2,-,CASSLVRGQGGLPVGEQFF,TGTGCCAGCAGCTTAGTACGGGGCCAGGGTGGACTCCCAGTAGGCGAGCAGTTCTTC
TRBJ1-2,-,TRBV7-9,-,CASSLVGTSGYTF,TGTGCCAGCAGCTTAGTAGGGACCAGTGGCTACACCTTC
TRBJ2-1,many,TRBV7-9,TRBD2,CASSLHGGAIYNEQFF,TGTGCCAGCAGCTTACACGGGGGGGCGATCTACAATGAGCAGTTCTTC
TRBJ1-1,few,TRBV4-3,TRBD1,CASSHPDRGPTEAFF,TGCGCCAGCAGCCACCCGGACAGGGGGCCCACTGAAGCTTTCTTT
TRBJ2-1,many,TRBV20-1,TRBD1,CSASQQGKGSYNEQFF,TGCAGTGCTAGCCAACAGGGGAAGGGCTCCTACAATGAGCAGTTCTTC
TRBJ1-6,-,TRBV20-1,-,CSARRQYNSPLHF,TGCAGTGCTAGAAGACAGTATAATTCACCCCTCCACTTT
TRBJ2-3,few,TRBV4-1,TRBD2,CASSQAPGLGDTQYF,TGCGCCAGCAGCCAAGCCCCAGGACTAGGAGATACGCAGTATTTT
TRBJ1-2,-,TRBV7-6,-,CANSLGGEYYGYTF,TGTGCCAACAGCTTAGGGGGGGAGTACTATGGCTACACCTTC
TRBJ2-1,many,TRBV28,-,CASKEGTHIYNEQFF,TGTGCCAGCAAAGAGGGGACTCACATTTACAATGAGCAGTTCTTC
TRBJ1-2,many,TRBV28,-,CASSSGDTGWRAGYTF,TGTGCCAGCAGTTCGGGGGACACAGGGTGGCGAGCTGGCTACACCTTC
TRBJ2-5,few,TRBV13,-,CASSLGSDRETQYF,TGTGCCAGCAGCTTAGGATCGGACAGAGAGACCCAGTACTTC
TRBJ2-3,once,TRBV3-1,-,CASSQDQGLADTQYF,TGTGCCAGCAGCCAAGATCAAGGATTGGCAGATACGCAGTATTTT
TRBJ2-5,-,TRBV2,-,CASSLTGRRETQYF,TGTGCCAGCAGTCTTACAGGTCGAAGAGAGACCCAGTACTTC
TRBJ2-1,few,TRBV29-1,-,CSVQGSEAPSSYNEQFF,TGCAGCGTTCAAGGGAGTGAGGCGCCAAGCTCCTACAATGAGCAGTTCTTC
TRBJ2-1,-,TRBV11-2,TRBD1,CASSQTGTGRYNEQFF,TGTGCCAGCAGCCAAACCGGGACAGGGAGGTACAATGAGCAGTTCTTC
TRBJ2-7,-,TRBV28,TRBD2,CASSLTSGGLWGYEQYF,TGTGCCAGCAGTTTGACTAGCGGGGGTCTATGGGGCTACGAGCAGTACTTC
TRBJ2-5,few,TRBV28,-,CASSYNSYLQETQYF,TGTGCCAGCAGTTATAACAGTTACCTCCAAGAGACCCAGTACTTC
TRBJ1-1,-,TRBV19,TRBD1,CASKGTGEAFF,TGTGCCAGTAAGGGGACAGGGGAAGCTTTCTTT
TRBJ1-5,-,TRBV7-3,TRBD1,CANSYADRGLSNQPQHF,TGTGCCAACAGCTACGCGGACAGGGGTCTAAGCAATCAGCCCCAGCATTTT
TRBJ2-3,-,TRBV28,-,CASSPRTFTDTQYF,TGTGCCAGCAGCCCACGGACTTTCACAGATACGCAGTATTTT
TRBJ1-2,-,TRBV10-3,-,CAISESPGTGYGYTF,TGTGCCATCAGTGAGTCTCCAGGGACTGGCTATGGCTACACCTTC
TRBJ2-7,few,TRBV10-2,-,CASSALASEQYF,TGCGCCAGCAGCGCACTAGCATCCGAGCAGTACTTC
TRBJ2-1,-,TRBV7-9,-,CASRIPRDNEQFF,TGTGCCAGCAGAATTCCCCGGGATAATGAGCAGTTCTTC
TRBJ2-3,few,TRBV28,TRBD2,CASSSPWTSGGTDTQYF,TGTGCCAGCAGTTCCCCGTGGACTAGCGGGGGCACAGATACGCAGTATTTT
TRBJ2-7,many,TRBV10-3,TRBD2,CAISGTSSGAHSYEQYF,TGTGCCATCAGTGGGACTTCTAGCGGGGCGCACTCCTACGAGCAGTACTTC
TRBJ2-7,many,TRBV12-3/TRBV12-4,-,CASSYGQPGEQYF,TGTGCCAGCAGTTACGGACAGCCGGGCGAGCAGTACTTC
TRBJ2-1,few,TRBV28,-,CASSPGGAGFTPRYNEQFF,TGTGCCAGCAGTCCCGGTGGGGCAGGGTTCACTCCTCGCTACAATGAGCAGTTCTTC
TRBJ2-5,few,TRBV6-2/TRBV6-3,-,CASSYGMGVAETQYF,TGTGCCAGCAGTTACGGGATGGGGGTTGCAGAGACCCAGTACTTC
TRBJ2-3,once,TRBV15,TRBD2,CAVSTSGSTDTQYF,TGTGCCGTCTCAACTAGCGGTAGCACAGATACGCAGTATTTT
TRBJ2-2,many,TRBV6-6,-,CASRLEGGRELFF,TGTGCCAGCAGGCTCGAAGGGGGGCGGGAGCTGTTTTTT
TRBJ2-2,few,TRBV14,TRBD2,CASSQVAGGLTGELFF,TGTGCCAGCAGCCAAGTCGCGGGGGGCCTGACCGGGGAGCTGTTTTTT
TRBJ2-7,few,TRBV28,TRBD1,CASSGTGDYEQYF,TGTGCCAGCAGTGGGACAGGGGACTACGAGCAGTACTTC